A selection of T cell receptor beta chains follows, all from one sample in a study of shared clonotypes between healthy human individuals. Generated by immunoSEQ multiplex PCR, the TCRdb table keeps only in-frame clones and is missing some. The sample yields some 1.5 million clones, roughly 95% seen once. What was sequenced was naive CD4+ T cells sorted from blood. The receptor source for this set is a young man in good health. The CDR3 runs from the conserved cysteine through the conserved F or W. A D gene is named only where the DNA matches it firmly. Only part of the rows carry a size: once, few, many, or a class if the clone is expanded.

D gene	V gene	clone size	J gene	CDR3 DNA	CDR3 protein
TRBD2	TRBV19	-	TRBJ2-1	TGTGCCAGTAGTGTTCCATCTAGCGGGCTTTCCTACAATGAGCAGTTCTTC	CASSVPSSGLSYNEQFF
-	TRBV6-1	-	TRBJ2-1	TGTGCCAGCAGTGAACGACTCGCGGGAGAGCAGTTCTTC	CASSERLAGEQFF
-	TRBV2	-	TRBJ2-7	TGTGCCAGCAGCGGGAGCAGCTACGAGCAGTACTTC	CASSGSSYEQYF
-	TRBV28	-	TRBJ1-1	TGTGCCAGCAGTTTAGCTGTGAACACTGAAGCTTTCTTT	CASSLAVNTEAFF
-	TRBV10-3	-	TRBJ2-7	TGTGCCATCAGTGAGCGGCAGGGCGAGGAGCAGTACTTC	CAISERQGEEQYF
TRBD2	TRBV7-9	-	TRBJ2-1	TGTGCCAGCAGCTCCGGGACTAGCCCTTTCGGGGCCTACAATGAGCAGTTCTTC	CASSSGTSPFGAYNEQFF
-	TRBV5-4	-	TRBJ1-1	TGTGCCAGCAGCCCTGGGGGGTTTGGCACTGAAGCTTTCTTT	CASSPGGFGTEAFF
-	TRBV7-9	-	TRBJ2-5	TGTGCCCGCGTATCCTGCGCCAGGGTGACAGAGACCCAGTACTTC	CARVSCARVTETQYF
-	TRBV6-5	-	TRBJ2-5	TGTGCCAGCAGTTACGGCGGGCTCGGGGAGACCCAGTACTTC	CASSYGGLGETQYF
TRBD1	TRBV19	-	TRBJ1-2	TGTGCCAGTAGTGGGACAGTCGCCAAATATGGCTACACCTTC	CASSGTVAKYGYTF
-	TRBV5-1	-	TRBJ2-5	TGCGCCAGCAGCCCATCCAGGGTAATAGGAGAGACCCAGTACTTC	CASSPSRVIGETQYF
TRBD2	TRBV7-8	-	TRBJ2-1	TGTGCCAGCAGCTCACTAGCGGGAAACTCCTACAATGAGCAGTTCTTC	CASSSLAGNSYNEQFF
-	TRBV5-8	-	TRBJ2-3	TGTGCCAGCAGCTTGTACAAGATAGGAGATACGCAGTATTTT	CASSLYKIGDTQYF
TRBD1	TRBV5-8	-	TRBJ2-5	TGTGCCAGCAGCCCCACCGGGACAGGGATGGAGACCCAGTACTTC	CASSPTGTGMETQYF
TRBD1	TRBV27	-	TRBJ1-1	TGTGCCAGGTTGGACAGGACCCCTGAAGCTTTCTTT	CARLDRTPEAFF
TRBD1	TRBV28	-	TRBJ2-2	TGTGCCAGCAGTTTATTAGGGGACAGCTTTTTCGCGAACACCGGGGAGCTGTTTTTT	CASSLLGDSFFANTGELFF
TRBD2	TRBV7-8	-	TRBJ2-7	TGTGCCAGCAGCTTAAGACTAGCGGGCGTCTCCTACGAGCAGTACTTC	CASSLRLAGVSYEQYF
TRBD2	TRBV5-1	-	TRBJ2-5	TGCGCCAGCAGCTTTGCGGGCGGGGGGGAAGAGACCCAGTACTTC	CASSFAGGGEETQYF
TRBD1	TRBV27	-	TRBJ2-3	TGTGCCAGCAGGGAAACAGGGGGCTGGGCAGATACGCAGTATTTT	CASRETGGWADTQYF
TRBD1	TRBV5-1	-	TRBJ2-3	TGCGCCAGCAGCGTACAGGGGACACGTAACACAGATACGCAGTATTTT	CASSVQGTRNTDTQYF
-	TRBV18	-	TRBJ2-7	TGTGCCAGCTCAGTCGCCGCCAACTACGAGCAGTACTTC	CASSVAANYEQYF
-	TRBV7-9	-	TRBJ2-7	TGTGCCAGCAGCCGATTGCCCTACGAGCAGTACTTC	CASSRLPYEQYF
TRBD1	TRBV5-1	-	TRBJ1-1	TGCGCCAGCAGCCCAAATTCCAACCAGGGGGCGCGGGCTGAAGCTTTCTTT	CASSPNSNQGARAEAFF
TRBD1	TRBV28	-	TRBJ2-1	TGTGCCAGCAGTTTATTGGACAGGGGCTACAATGAGCAGTTCTTC	CASSLLDRGYNEQFF
TRBD2	TRBV4-3	-	TRBJ2-5	TGCGCCAGCAGCCAAGGACTAGCGGGAGCCAAAGAGACCCAGTACTTC	CASSQGLAGAKETQYF
-	TRBV6-5	-	TRBJ2-1	TGTGCCACTCGGAGTGGTAATGAGCAGTTCTTC	CATRSGNEQFF
-	TRBV21-1	-	TRBJ1-1	TGTGCCAGCAGCAAAGGAAGGACAGGGTCAAAGATGAACACTGAAGCTTTCTTT	CASSKGRTGSKMNTEAFF
-	TRBV9	once	TRBJ1-5	TGTGCCAGCAGCCTCAGCGGTAATCAGCCCCAGCATTTT	CASSLSGNQPQHF
-	TRBV5-6	-	TRBJ1-5	TGTGCCAGCAGCTTGGGAGGGGCAGGAAAGCCCCAGCATTTT	CASSLGGAGKPQHF
-	TRBV29-1	-	TRBJ2-7	TGCAGCGTTGAAGAGACAGGCTACGAGCAGTACTTC	CSVEETGYEQYF
TRBD2	TRBV5-5	-	TRBJ2-2	TGTGCCAGCAGCACCCCCAAAGCGGGGAAGGGCGGGGAGCTGTTTTTT	CASSTPKAGKGGELFF
TRBD1	TRBV11-3	-	TRBJ2-3	TGTGCCAGCAGCTTAGGGCAGAGTCAGGGGGCCGCAGATACGCAGTATTTT	CASSLGQSQGAADTQYF
TRBD1	TRBV5-1	-	TRBJ1-1	TGCGCCAGCAGCGCAGGACTACAACAGGGGCCCGACACTGAAGCTTTCTTT	CASSAGLQQGPDTEAFF
TRBD2	TRBV7-9	-	TRBJ2-7	TGTGCCAGCAGCCACGGACGACTAGCGGGAGGGCAGATCGAGCAGTACTTC	CASSHGRLAGGQIEQYF
TRBD1	TRBV2	-	TRBJ2-1	TGTGCCAGCAGTGAACTGGGACAGGGCAATGAGCAGTTCTTC	CASSELGQGNEQFF
-	TRBV18	once	TRBJ2-2	TGTGCCAGCTCACCACTTCCAGCGAACACCGGGGAGCTGTTTTTT	CASSPLPANTGELFF
-	TRBV15	-	TRBJ1-5	TGTGCCACCAGCAGGTTCCACGGGTCTTACAATCAGCCCCAGCATTTT	CATSRFHGSYNQPQHF
TRBD1	TRBV19	-	TRBJ1-1	TGTGCCAGTAGTATAAGGGGGACAGGGGGCATGAACACTGAAGCTTTCTTT	CASSIRGTGGMNTEAFF
-	TRBV5-6	-	TRBJ2-2	TGTGCCAGCAGCACTGGACGTACGAACACCGGGGAGCTGTTTTTT	CASSTGRTNTGELFF
-	TRBV7-8	-	TRBJ1-1	TGTGCCAGCAGCTTAGCCGCGGGGGCGAACACTGAAGCTTTCTTT	CASSLAAGANTEAFF
-	TRBV9	-	TRBJ2-2	TGTGCCAGCAGCGTAGAAAATGCTGGAACCGGGGAGCTGTTTTTT	CASSVENAGTGELFF
-	TRBV7-8	-	TRBJ2-1	TGTGCCTACGGGACGGGATCGTCGAATGAGCAGTTCTTC	CAYGTGSSNEQFF
-	TRBV10-3	-	TRBJ2-5	TGTGCCATCAGTGAGCAGGGAAGACAGGACAAAGAGCGGACCCAGTACTTC	CAISEQGRQDKERTQYF
TRBD1	TRBV10-3	-	TRBJ1-1	TGTGCCTCCTCAAGGCAAGGGGGCCAGACTGAAGCTTTCTTT	CASSRQGGQTEAFF
-	TRBV28	-	TRBJ2-3	TGTGCCAGCAGTTTTACTGCGGGGTACACAGATACGCAGTATTTT	CASSFTAGYTDTQYF
-	TRBV30	-	TRBJ1-4	TGTGCCTGGAGTGTACCCCGGGGGAAGAATGAAAAACTGTTTTTT	CAWSVPRGKNEKLFF
-	TRBV11-1	-	TRBJ1-1	TGTGCCAGCAGCGCATGGGATGGTCAGGGCTACACTGAAGCTTTCTTT	CASSAWDGQGYTEAFF
-	TRBV2	-	TRBJ1-4	TGTGCCAGCAGTGAACAGGGAGCTGCTAATGAAAAACTGTTTTTT	CASSEQGAANEKLFF
-	TRBV18	-	TRBJ2-5	TGTGCCAGCTCACCACCGATCAGGGAAGAGACCCAGTACTTC	CASSPPIREETQYF
-	TRBV7-9	-	TRBJ1-4	TGTGCCAGCAGCATCCACGACAGCGAAAAACTGTTTTTT	CASSIHDSEKLFF
-	TRBV18	-	TRBJ1-1	TGTGCCAGCTCACTTGCCAGGCGAATAATGATGAACACTGAAGCTTTCTTT	CASSLARRIMMNTEAFF
TRBD1	TRBV29-1	-	TRBJ2-7	TGCAGCGTTGTGTGGTTCCGGGACAGTATCAAATCCTACGAGCAGTACTTC	CSVVWFRDSIKSYEQYF
-	TRBV15	once	TRBJ2-2	TGTGCCACAGGGCGGACGAACACCGGGGAGCTGTTTTTT	CATGRTNTGELFF